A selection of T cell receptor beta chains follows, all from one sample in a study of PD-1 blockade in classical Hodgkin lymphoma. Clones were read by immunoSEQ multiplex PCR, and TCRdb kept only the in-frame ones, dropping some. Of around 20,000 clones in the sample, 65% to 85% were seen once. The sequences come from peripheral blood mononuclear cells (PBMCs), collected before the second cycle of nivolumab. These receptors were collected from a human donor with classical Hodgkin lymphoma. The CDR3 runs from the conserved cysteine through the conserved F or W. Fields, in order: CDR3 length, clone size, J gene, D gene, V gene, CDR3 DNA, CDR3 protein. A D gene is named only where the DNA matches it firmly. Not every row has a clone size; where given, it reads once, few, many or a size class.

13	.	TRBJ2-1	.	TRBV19	TGTGCCAGTAGTATAGATGGCCAAAATGAGCAGTTCTTC	CASSIDGQNEQFF
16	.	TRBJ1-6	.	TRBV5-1	TGCGCCAGCAGCCCCCGCGGAGTGGTGGAAAATTCACCCCTCCACTTT	CASSPRGVVENSPLHF
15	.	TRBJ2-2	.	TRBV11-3	TGTGCCAGCAGCTTGGGACCCGCGAACACCGGGGAGCTGTTTTTT	CASSLGPANTGELFF
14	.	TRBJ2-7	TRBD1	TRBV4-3	TGCGCCAGCAGCCCTGCCAGGGGGCTAAACGAGCAGTACTTC	CASSPARGLNEQYF
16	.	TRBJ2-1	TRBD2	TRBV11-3	TGTGCCAGCAGCTTAGATGGGCGGGGGGGCCAAAATGAGCAGTTCTTC	CASSLDGRGGQNEQFF
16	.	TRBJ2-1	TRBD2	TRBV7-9	TGTGCCAGCAGCTTCGAACTAGCGGGTTTTTACAATGGGCAGTTCTTC	CASSFELAGFYNGQFF
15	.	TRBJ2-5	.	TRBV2	TGTGCCAGCAGTGAACCGATGACTAGTTGGGAGACCCAGTACTTC	CASSEPMTSWETQYF
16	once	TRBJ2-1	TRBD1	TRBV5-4	TGTGCCAGCAGCTCCCAACCGGGACAGGGGGCTTATGAGCAGTTCTTC	CASSSQPGQGAYEQFF
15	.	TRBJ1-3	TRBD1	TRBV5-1	TGCGCCAGCAGCTATGACAGGGGGATTGGAAACACCATATATTTT	CASSYDRGIGNTIYF
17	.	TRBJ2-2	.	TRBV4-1	TGCGCCAGCAGCCACACAGGGTCCGGGATGCACACCGGGGAGCTGTTTTTT	CASSHTGSGMHTGELFF
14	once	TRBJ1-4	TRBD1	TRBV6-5	TGTGCCAGCAGCATGGACAGGGCCCATGAAAAACTGTTTTTT	CASSMDRAHEKLFF
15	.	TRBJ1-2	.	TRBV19	TGTGCCAGTTCCGGCCCGTGGGTCCTTAACTATGGCTACACCTTC	CASSGPWVLNYGYTF
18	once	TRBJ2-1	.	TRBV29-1	TGCAGCGTTGAGGGGCCCGTTGTTGGAGGGGGCGTGGACAATGAGCAGTTCTTC	CSVEGPVVGGGVDNEQFF
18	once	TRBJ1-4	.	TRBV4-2	TGTGCCAGCAGCCAAGATTTGAGAGTAGGGGCAACTAATGAAAAACTGTTTTTT	CASSQDLRVGATNEKLFF
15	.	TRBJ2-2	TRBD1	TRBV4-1	TGCGCCAGCAGCCGCGGACAGGGGAACACCGGGGAGCTGTTTTTT	CASSRGQGNTGELFF
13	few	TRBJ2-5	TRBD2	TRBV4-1	TGCGCCAGCGGGGACTATCACCAAGAGACCCAGTACTTC	CASGDYHQETQYF
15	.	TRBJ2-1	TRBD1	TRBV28	TGTGCCAGCAGGGGTAGGACAGGGGGGGAAAATGAGCAGTTCTTC	CASRGRTGGENEQFF
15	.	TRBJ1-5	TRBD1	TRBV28	TGTGCCAGCAAGCTTCAGGGGGTGAGCAATCAGCCCCAGCATTTT	CASKLQGVSNQPQHF
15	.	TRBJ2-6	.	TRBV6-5	TGTGCCAGCAGTTACGGGGACTCTGGGGCCAACGTCCTGACTTTC	CASSYGDSGANVLTF
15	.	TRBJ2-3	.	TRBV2	TGTGCCAGCATTCGGCGGACATATAGCACAGATACGCAGTATTTT	CASIRRTYSTDTQYF
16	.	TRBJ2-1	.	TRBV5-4	TGTGCCAGCAGCGAGTATCAGGGCAGCTCCTACAATGAGCAGTTCTTC	CASSEYQGSSYNEQFF
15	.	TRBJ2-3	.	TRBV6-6	TGTGCCAGCAGTTACTCCCAAATAGCATCAGATACGCAGTATTTT	CASSYSQIASDTQYF
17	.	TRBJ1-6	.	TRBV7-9	TGTGCCAGCAGCAAAATTTACAGGAGCTCCTATAATTCACCCCTCCACTTT	CASSKIYRSSYNSPLHF
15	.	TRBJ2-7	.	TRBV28	TGTGCCAGCAGCCCGGGAGTGGGAAGCTCCTACGAGCAGTACTTC	CASSPGVGSSYEQYF
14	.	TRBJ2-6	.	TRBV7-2	TGTGCCAGCAGCTCTCGGAGTGGGGCCAACGTCCTGACTTTC	CASSSRSGANVLTF
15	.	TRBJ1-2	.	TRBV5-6	TGTGCCAGCAGCTTTCGGATTGACAGGTCCTATGGCTACACCTTC	CASSFRIDRSYGYTF
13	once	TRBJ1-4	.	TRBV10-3	TGTGCCATCAGTGGGGGTTCTGGCGAAAAACTGTTTTTT	CAISGGSGEKLFF
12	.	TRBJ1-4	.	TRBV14	TGTGCCAGCAGCCACACGCCTGAAAAACTGTTTTTT	CASSHTPEKLFF
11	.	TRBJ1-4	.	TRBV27	TGTGCCAGCAGTCCTGGTGAAAAACTGTTTTTT	CASSPGEKLFF
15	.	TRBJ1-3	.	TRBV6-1	TGTGCCAGCAGTGAAAAGGGCAACTCTGGAAACACCATATATTTT	CASSEKGNSGNTIYF
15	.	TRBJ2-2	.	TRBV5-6	TGTGCCAGCAGCCCGCGGGCTAAGAACACCGGGGAGCTGTTTTTT	CASSPRAKNTGELFF